A selection of T cell receptor beta chains follows, all from one sample in a study of blood T cell repertoires in COVID-19. Repertoires were generated with immunoSEQ multiplex PCR, while TCRdb's copy carries only in-frame clones and drops some. Among 250,000 or so clones listed, roughly 91% were seen once. Input material: PBMCs or T cells enriched from blood (not recorded which). The receptors were gathered from a man aged 35 to 55 who had recovered from COVID-19. The CDR3 runs from the conserved cysteine through the conserved F or W.

TRBJ2-7 | TRBV27 | CASSLSPGLAGTYEQYF
TRBJ2-1 | TRBV9 | CASSVGWTTQEQFF
TRBJ2-7 | TRBV5-5 | CASSLNFFGRWETSDYEQYF
TRBJ2-3 | TRBV6-1 | CASSDWLGVAGGGTQYF
TRBJ2-7 | TRBV25-1 | CASSDSRDSYYEQYF
TRBJ1-6 | TRBV19 | CASSISGPSSYNSPLHF
TRBJ1-6 | TRBV6-5 | CASSYTFGKLNSPLHF
TRBJ1-6 | TRBV7-2 | CASSPRGQGTNSPLHF
TRBJ1-5 | TRBV15 | CATSTQGSVQPQHF
TRBJ1-1 | TRBV14 | CASSQDPVGAEAFF
TRBJ2-7 | TRBV28 | CASSFALAGVNYEQYF